This TCR beta chain was captured in a study of T cell responses to AZD1222 COVID-19 vaccine. CDR3 size: 11 residues. The method was immunoSEQ multiplex PCR; TCRdb's version includes in-frame clones alone and lacks a portion of them. The data hold 95,000 to 110,000 clones, with 93% observed a single time. This clone was observed a handful of times. Its specificity is not known. General study points: Spike-specific TCR breadth and depth rose after two AZD1222 doses. A reported finding is that nearly half of spike-specific TCRs target unmutated variant regions. Repertoire collection took place solely once the T cell response had peaked. Mostly white British, mostly female donors; authors suggested clonal diversity may be underestimated.

The chain employs TRBV21-1 and TRBJ2-1; the table calls TRBD1, which could not be checked here. TRBV21-1 is a pseudogene. The sample in question was peripheral blood, obtained on day 0 of AZD1222 vaccination. This receptor was obtained from an adult in good health. CDR3 sequence reads: CASTKANEQFF. The CDR3 DNA sequence: TGTGCCAGCACCAAGGCTAATGAGCAGTTCTTC.